This TCR beta chain was retrieved from a study of cytomegalovirus exposure and HLA in healthy donors. Separate from the approximately 700-subject first cohort was the roughly 120-subject validation cohort, to which the donors belonged. General study results and limits: It was reportedly the case that the classifier diagnosed cytomegalovirus status with high specificity and sensitivity. Generally TCR sequences proved uncommon, though certain public TCRs appeared in numerous donors. The study put some 150 TCR beta chains on its list as cytomegalovirus-associated.

The protocol was immunoSEQ multiplex PCR, while the TCRdb copy is restricted to in-frame clones and leaves out a portion. Altogether under 85,000 clones are present, approximately 95% being singletons, with the ten largest covering over 2%. The count of this clone is one. Its antigen is not identified. There are 21 residues in the CDR3. Germline CDR1 reads LNHDA; CDR2 reads SQIVND (reference sequence). V trimming: 0 bases; J trimming: 0 bases; junction bases outside the gene matches: 10. The gene calls are TRBV19 and TRBJ2-4; 14 positions agree with TRBD2. This clonotype originated in a woman younger than 30 in good health and CMV-seronegative. The specimen was PBMCs. CDR3 loop: CASSIDSKGLAGALAKNIQYF. The CDR3 nucleotides are TGTGCCAGTAGTATAGACTCGAAGGGACTAGCGGGGGCCTTAGCCAAAAACATTCAGTACTTC. Filled out from reference TRBV19 and TRBJ2-4, the complete variable domain reads DGGITQSPKYLFRKEGQNVTLSCEQNLNHDAMYWYRQDPGQGLRLIYYSQIVNDFQKGDIAEGYSVSREKKESFPLTVTSAQKNPTAFYLCASSIDSKGLAGALAKNIQYFGAGTRLSVL.